This TCR beta chain derives from a study of blood T cell repertoires in COVID-19 (dated by TCRdb to the early 2020s). Context from the whole study: Collaborator samples came from the United States, Italy and Spain and covered acute and convalescent phases of COVID-19. The material from the prospective study consisted of cDNA or gDNA derived from T cells, B-cell-depleted T cells, or PBMCs. A de-identified subject ID, COVID-19 status, age in years and sex were almost always included in the sample metadata. Where HLA class I and class II types were available, the types were taken from metadata supplied by the sample provider, not from assay-based typing. The samples were drawn from the first 160 participants of the ongoing ImmuneRACE study and from roughly 1,300 subjects provided by 6 global collaborators. A freely available public database, intended as a resource for researchers studying the immune response to SARS-CoV-2, is where the repertoires were released. Deeply sampled blood TCRbeta repertoires from subjects exposed to, actively infected with, or recovered from COVID-19 were included in the dataset. The paper as a whole reports these results and caveats: The amount of clinical and demographic metadata varied by source and participant and was provided uncurated.

Collaborating institutions collected whole blood in K2EDTA tubes following their own protocols. For TCRbeta analysis, collaborator samples were shipped as frozen whole blood, as isolated PBMCs, or as DNA extracted from either sample type. CDR1 and CDR2, looked up from the germline V gene (reference sequence), are LGHDT and YNNKEL. V is pared back by 4 bases and J by 4 bases, with 19 bases lying between the germline termini. Reading from cysteine to phenylalanine, the CDR3 counts 16 amino acids. The entry retains the CDR3 DNA only, 48 bases that are in frame from base 1. TCRbeta CDR3 regions were amplified from genomic DNA by means of the immunoSEQ Assay, a bias-controlled multiplex PCR. Regarding the original processing steps: The number of nucleated cells in each sample was estimated from the amplification of reference gene primers within the assay. To quantify the absolute abundance of each unique TCRbeta CDR3 rearrangement, sequence reads were collapsed and filtered. For each sample, productive Simpson clonality was calculated by taking the square root of Simpson's diversity index across productive rearrangements. The clones in this table, taken by TCRdb from immuneACCESS, are in-frame only. Not every clone is retained; where verified, under half of the shortfall comes from an unresolved V gene, and the cause of the rest is unknown. Clonal size and the V and J genes are those of that table, whereas D and trimming came from the DNA. The sample records 180,000 or so clones, under 85% of which are singletons. Of the sample, around 9.5% falls within the top ten clones.

This clone appeared a single time. Its antigen is not yet known. Base qualities are not at hand, and no much larger clone is one base apart. Sequencing was performed on peripheral blood. This receptor was obtained from a woman older than 75 with acute or convalescent COVID-19. The chain employs TRBV3-1 (or the pseudogene TRBV3-2) and TRBJ1-1; the D gene is unclear. The DNA reads TGTGCCAGCAGCCCGTATCGCGACGGGGTTCTCACTGAAGCTTTCTTT. This encodes CASSPYRDGVLTEAFF.